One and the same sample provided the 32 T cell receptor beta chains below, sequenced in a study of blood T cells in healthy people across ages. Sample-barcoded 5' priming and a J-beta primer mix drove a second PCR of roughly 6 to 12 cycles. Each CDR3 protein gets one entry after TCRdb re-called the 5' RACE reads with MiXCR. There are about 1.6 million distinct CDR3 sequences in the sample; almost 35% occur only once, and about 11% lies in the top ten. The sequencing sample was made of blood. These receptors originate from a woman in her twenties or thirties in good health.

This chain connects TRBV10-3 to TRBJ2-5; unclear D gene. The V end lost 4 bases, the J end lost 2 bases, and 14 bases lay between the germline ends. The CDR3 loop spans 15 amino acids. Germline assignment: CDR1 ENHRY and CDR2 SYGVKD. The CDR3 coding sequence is TGTGCCATCAGTGGCCAGCAGGACCCACAAGAGACCCAGTACTTC. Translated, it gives CAISGQQDPQETQYF.

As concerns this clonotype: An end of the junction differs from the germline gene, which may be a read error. The CDR3 reads CSARFFTRRDQPRHF. Here the CDR3 DNA reads TGCAGTGCTAGATTTTTTACCCGGAGGGATCAGCCCCGGCATTTT. The J gene is TRBJ1-5, the V gene TRBV20-1; D gene unclear. Germline V gene data show CDR1 as DFQATT and CDR2 as SNEGSKA (reference sequence). The CDR3 length is 15 residues.

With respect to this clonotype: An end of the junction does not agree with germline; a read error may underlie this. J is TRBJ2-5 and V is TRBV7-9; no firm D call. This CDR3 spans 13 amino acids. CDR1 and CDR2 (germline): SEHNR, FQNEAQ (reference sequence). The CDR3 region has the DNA TGTGCCAGCAACTTAGCAGGCCAGGAGACCCAGTACTTC. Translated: CASNLAGQETQYF.

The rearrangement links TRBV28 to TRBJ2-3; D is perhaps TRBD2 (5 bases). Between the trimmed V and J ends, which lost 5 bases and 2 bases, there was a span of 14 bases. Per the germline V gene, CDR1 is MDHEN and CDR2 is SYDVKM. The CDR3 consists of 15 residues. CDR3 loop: CASSVGEPFTDTQYF. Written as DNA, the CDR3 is TGTGCCAGCAGTGTTGGGGAGCCTTTCACAGATACGCAGTATTTT. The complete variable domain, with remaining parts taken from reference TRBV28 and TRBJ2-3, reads DVKVTQSSRYLVKRTGEKVFLECVQDMDHENMFWYRQDPGLGLRLIYFSYDVKMKEKGDIPEGYSVSREKKERFSLILESASTNQTSMYLCASSVGEPFTDTQYFGPGTRLTVL.

In DNA, the CDR3 is TGCGCCAGCAGCTTGTCCCCCGGGGGTTCCTACGAGCAGTACTTC. The encoded protein is CASSLSPGGSYEQYF. This sequence joins TRBV5-1 and TRBJ2-7, with TRBD2 as a possible D gene (6 bases). The V end lost 1 base, the J end lost 1 base, and 12 bases lay between the germline ends. CDR1 and CDR2 from the germline V gene are SGHRS and YFSETQ. CDR3 length: 15 residues.

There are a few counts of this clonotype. CDR3 DNA: TGTGCCAGCAGTTTCTCCGTACGGGAGCAGTTCTTC. Translated: CASSFSVREQFF. The chain recombines TRBV12-3 or TRBV12-4 with TRBJ2-1; D is unresolved. The CDR3 totals 12 residues. Trimming left V 3 bases short and J 10 bases short, with 10 bases between.

The CDR3 here is CASSRPGSLRSGYTF. In nucleotides, the CDR3 is TGTGCCAGCAGCCGCCCCGGGAGCCTAAGGAGCGGCTACACCTTC. This chain connects TRBV28 to TRBJ1-2; D is ambiguous. CDR1 MDHEN and CDR2 SYDVKM come from the germline V gene. The CDR3 is 15 amino acids. With 6 bases removed from V and 8 bases from J, the gap between germline ends came to 22 bases.

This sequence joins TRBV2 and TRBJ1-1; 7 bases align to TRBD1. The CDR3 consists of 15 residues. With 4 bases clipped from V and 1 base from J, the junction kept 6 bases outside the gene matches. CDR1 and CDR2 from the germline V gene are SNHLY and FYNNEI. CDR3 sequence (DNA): TGTGCCAGCAGTGGGGGACAGCGACCGAACACTGAAGCTTTCTTT. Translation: CASSGGQRPNTEAFF.

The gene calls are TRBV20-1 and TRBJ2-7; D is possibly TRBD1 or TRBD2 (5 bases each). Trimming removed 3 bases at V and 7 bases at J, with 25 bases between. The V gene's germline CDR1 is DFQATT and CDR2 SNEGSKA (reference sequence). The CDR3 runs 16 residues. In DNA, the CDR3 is TGCAGTGCTAGCCATTCCACGGGGCCGGCCCCTTTAGAGCAGTACTTC. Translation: CSASHSTGPAPLEQYF.

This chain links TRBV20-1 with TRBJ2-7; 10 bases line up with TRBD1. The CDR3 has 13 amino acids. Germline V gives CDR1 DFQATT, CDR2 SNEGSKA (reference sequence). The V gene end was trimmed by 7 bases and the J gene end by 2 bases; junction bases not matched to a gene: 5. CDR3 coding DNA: TGCAGTGTCGGGACAGGGGTGACCTACGAGCAGTACTTC. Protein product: CSVGTGVTYEQYF.

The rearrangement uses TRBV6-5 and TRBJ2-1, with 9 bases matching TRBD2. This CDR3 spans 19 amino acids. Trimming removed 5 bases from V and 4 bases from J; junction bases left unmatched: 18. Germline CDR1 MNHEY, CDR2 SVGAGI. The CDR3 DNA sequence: TGTGCCAGCAGTCACCTACCTCGGAGTAGCGGGAGAAGTTACAATGAGCAGTTCTTC. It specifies CASSHLPRSSGRSYNEQFF.

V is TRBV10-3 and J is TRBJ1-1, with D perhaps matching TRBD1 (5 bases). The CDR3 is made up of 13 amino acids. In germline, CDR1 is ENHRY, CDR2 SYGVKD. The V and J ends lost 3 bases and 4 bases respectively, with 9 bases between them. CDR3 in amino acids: CAISDQGSTEAFF. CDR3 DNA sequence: TGTGCCATCAGTGATCAGGGCAGCACTGAAGCTTTCTTT.

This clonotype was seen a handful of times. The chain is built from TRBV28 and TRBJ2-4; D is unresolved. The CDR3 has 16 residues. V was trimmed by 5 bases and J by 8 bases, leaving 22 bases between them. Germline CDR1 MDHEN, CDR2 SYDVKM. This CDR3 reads CASSPWTLVSFYIQYF. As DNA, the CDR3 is TGTGCCAGCAGTCCCTGGACCCTCGTATCCTTTTACATTCAGTACTTC.

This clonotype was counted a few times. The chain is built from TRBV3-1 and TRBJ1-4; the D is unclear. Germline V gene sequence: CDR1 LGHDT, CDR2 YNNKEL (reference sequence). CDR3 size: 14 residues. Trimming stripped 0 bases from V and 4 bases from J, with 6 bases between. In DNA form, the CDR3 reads TGTGCCAGCAGCCAAGATCCCTTTAATGAAAAACTGTTTTTT. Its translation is CASSQDPFNEKLFF.

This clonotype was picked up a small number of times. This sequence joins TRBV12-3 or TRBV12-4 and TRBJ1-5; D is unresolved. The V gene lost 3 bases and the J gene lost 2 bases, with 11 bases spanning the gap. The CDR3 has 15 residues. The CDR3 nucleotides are TGTGCCAGCAGTTTTAGCGGTGGCGGCAATCAGCCCCAGCATTTT. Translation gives CASSFSGGGNQPQHF.

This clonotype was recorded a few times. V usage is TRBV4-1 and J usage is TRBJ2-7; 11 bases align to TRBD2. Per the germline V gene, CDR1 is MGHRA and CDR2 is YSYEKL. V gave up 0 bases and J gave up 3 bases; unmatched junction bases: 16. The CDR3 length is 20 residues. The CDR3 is CASSQDRVSFSGGAGYEQYF. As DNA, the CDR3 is TGCGCCAGCAGCCAAGATCGGGTCTCCTTTAGCGGGGGGGCCGGCTACGAGCAGTACTTC.

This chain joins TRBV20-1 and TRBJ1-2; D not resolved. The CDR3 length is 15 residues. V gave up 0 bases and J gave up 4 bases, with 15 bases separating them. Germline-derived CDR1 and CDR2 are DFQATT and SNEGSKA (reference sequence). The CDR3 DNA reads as TGCAGTGCTAGAGATCAAAGGTCTCCCCTCTATGGCTACACCTTC. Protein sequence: CSARDQRSPLYGYTF.

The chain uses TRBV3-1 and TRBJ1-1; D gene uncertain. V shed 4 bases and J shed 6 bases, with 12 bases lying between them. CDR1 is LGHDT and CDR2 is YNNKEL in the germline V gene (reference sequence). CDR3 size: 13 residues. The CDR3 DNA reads TGTGCCAGCAGCCTAAACAGAATATCTGAAGCTTTCTTT. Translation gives CASSLNRISEAFF.

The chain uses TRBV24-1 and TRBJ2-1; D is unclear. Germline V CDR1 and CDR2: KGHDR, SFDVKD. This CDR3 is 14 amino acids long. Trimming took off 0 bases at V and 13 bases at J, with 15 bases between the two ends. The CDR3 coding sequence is TGTGCCACCAGTGATTTGTACTCGGCGCGTCCCCAGTTCTTC. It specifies CATSDLYSARPQFF.

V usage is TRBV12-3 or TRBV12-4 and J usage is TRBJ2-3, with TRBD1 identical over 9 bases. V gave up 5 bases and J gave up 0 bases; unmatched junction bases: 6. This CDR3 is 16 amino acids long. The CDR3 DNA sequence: TGTGCCAGCAGTCCAGACAGGGGGAAGAGCACAGATACGCAGTATTTT. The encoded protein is CASSPDRGKSTDTQYF.

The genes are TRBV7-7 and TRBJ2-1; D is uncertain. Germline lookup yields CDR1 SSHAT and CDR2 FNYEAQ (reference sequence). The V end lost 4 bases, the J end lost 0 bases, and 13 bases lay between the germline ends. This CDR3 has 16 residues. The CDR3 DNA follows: TGTGCCAGCAGCTCGCACCCAGCTAGCTCCTACAATGAGCAGTTCTTC. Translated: CASSSHPASSYNEQFF.

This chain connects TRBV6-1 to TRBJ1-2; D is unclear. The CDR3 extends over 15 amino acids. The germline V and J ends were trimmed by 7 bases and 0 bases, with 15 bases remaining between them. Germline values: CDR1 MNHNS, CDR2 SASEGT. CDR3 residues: CASIPSYRANYGYTF. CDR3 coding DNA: TGTGCCAGCATTCCCTCCTATAGAGCTAACTATGGCTACACCTTC.

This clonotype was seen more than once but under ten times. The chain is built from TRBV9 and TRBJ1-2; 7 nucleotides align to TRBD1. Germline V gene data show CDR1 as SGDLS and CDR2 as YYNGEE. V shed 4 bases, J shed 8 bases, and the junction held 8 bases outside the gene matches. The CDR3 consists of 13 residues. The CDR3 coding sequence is TGTGCCAGCAGCAAAGAACCAGGGGGAGGCTACACCTTC. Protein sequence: CASSKEPGGGYTF.

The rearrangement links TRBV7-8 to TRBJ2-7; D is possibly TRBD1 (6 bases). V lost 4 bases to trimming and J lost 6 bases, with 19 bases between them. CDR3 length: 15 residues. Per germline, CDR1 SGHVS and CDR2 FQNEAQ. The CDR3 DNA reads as TGTGCCAGCAGCTACAACCAGGGGAATCTAGGCGAGCAGTACTTC. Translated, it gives CASSYNQGNLGEQYF. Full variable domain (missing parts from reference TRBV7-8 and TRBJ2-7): GAGVSQSPRYKVAKRGQDVALRCDPISGHVSLFWYQQALGQGPEFLTYFQNEAQLDKSGLPSDRFFAERPEGSVSTLKIQRTQQEDSAVYLCASSYNQGNLGEQYFGPGTRLTVT.

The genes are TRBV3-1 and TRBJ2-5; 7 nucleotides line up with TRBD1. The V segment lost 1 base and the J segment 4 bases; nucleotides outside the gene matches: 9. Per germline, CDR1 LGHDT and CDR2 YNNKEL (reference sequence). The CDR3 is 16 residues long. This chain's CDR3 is CASSQVGQVEGETQYF. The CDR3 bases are TGTGCCAGCAGCCAAGTCGGACAGGTGGAAGGAGAGACCCAGTACTTC.

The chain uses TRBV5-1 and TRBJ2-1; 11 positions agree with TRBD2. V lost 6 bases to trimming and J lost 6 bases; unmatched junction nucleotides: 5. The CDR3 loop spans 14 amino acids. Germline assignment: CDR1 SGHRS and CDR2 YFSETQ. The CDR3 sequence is CASKGTSGGNEQFF. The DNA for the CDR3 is TGCGCCAGCAAGGGGACTAGCGGAGGCAATGAGCAGTTCTTC. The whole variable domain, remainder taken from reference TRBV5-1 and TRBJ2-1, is KAGVTQTPRYLIKTRGQQVTLSCSPISGHRSVSWYQQTPGQGLQFLFEYFSETQRNKGNFPGRFSGRQFSNSRSEMNVSTLELGDSALYLCASKGTSGGNEQFFGPGTRLTVL.

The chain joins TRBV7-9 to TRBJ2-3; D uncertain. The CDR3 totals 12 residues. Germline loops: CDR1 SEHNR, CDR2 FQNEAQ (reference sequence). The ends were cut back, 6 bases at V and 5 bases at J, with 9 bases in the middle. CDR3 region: CASRLRGDTQYF. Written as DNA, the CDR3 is TGTGCCAGCAGGTTGAGAGGAGATACGCAGTATTTT.

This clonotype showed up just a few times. Here the CDR3 DNA reads TGTGCCAGCAGCCCCCGTGGACGGACTGGGACCCCAGATACGCAGTATTTT. Translation gives CASSPRGRTGTPDTQYF. V and J are TRBV7-9 and TRBJ2-3; D possibly matches TRBD1 or TRBD2 (5 bases each). The CDR3 loop spans 17 amino acids. V was cut by 5 bases and J by 4 bases, with 22 bases left in between. CDR1 and CDR2 from the germline V gene are SEHNR and FQNEAQ (reference sequence).

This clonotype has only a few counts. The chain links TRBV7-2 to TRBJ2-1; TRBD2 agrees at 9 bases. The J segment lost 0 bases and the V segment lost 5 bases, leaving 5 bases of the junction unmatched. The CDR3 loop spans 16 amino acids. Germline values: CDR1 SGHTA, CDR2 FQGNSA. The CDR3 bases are TGTGCCAGCAGCGCTAGCGGGACGAGCTCCTACAATGAGCAGTTCTTC. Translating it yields CASSASGTSSYNEQFF.

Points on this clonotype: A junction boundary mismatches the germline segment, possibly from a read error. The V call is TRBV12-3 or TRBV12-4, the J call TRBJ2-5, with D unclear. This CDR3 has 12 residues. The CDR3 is CASGPLKEAQYF. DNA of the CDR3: TGTGCCAGCGGACCGCTAAAAGAGGCCCAGTACTTC.

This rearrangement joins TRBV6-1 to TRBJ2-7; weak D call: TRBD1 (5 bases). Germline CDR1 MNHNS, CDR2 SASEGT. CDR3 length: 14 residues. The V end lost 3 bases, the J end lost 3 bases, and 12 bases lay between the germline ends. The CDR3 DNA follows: TGTGCCAGCAGTGATTTCAGGGTGTTCTACGAGCAGTACTTC. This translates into CASSDFRVFYEQYF.

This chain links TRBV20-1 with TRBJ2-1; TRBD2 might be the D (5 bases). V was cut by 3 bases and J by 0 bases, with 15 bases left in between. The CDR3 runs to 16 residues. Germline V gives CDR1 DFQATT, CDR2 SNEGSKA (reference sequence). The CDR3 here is CSARPAEASSYNEQFF. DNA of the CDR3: TGCAGTGCTAGGCCAGCGGAGGCTAGCTCCTACAATGAGCAGTTCTTC.